Here is one T cell receptor (beta chain) with its context. The record originates from a study of blood T cell repertoires in COVID-19. Study summary: COVID-19 samples, acute and convalescent, were from the United States, Italy and Spain.

Sequencing was performed with immunoSEQ multiplex PCR; in TCRdb, only in-frame clones are kept and a portion is missing. This sample has about 270,000 clones, with roughly 88% found just once. Germline lookup yields CDR1 SGHTA and CDR2 FQGNSA. The CDR3 has 14 amino acids. The germline V and J ends were trimmed by 3 bases and 6 bases, with 15 bases remaining between them. Sample: peripheral blood. This TCR derives from a woman in her sixties or seventies with acute or convalescent COVID-19. The rearrangement links TRBV7-2 to TRBJ2-7, with D perhaps matching TRBD1 (6 bases). For the CDR3, the DNA is TGTGCCAGCAGCTTGGGACAATCGACGAGCGAGCAGTACTTC. As protein: CASSLGQSTSEQYF.